This TCR beta chain was recovered during a study of OX40 agonist ivuxolimab in advanced cancers. Sequencing was performed with immunoSEQ multiplex PCR; in TCRdb, only in-frame clones are kept and a portion is missing. The sample shows roughly 30,000 clones, more than 85% of them seen only once. The V end lost 0 bases, the J end lost 7 bases, and 18 bases lay between the germline ends. This CDR3 has 17 residues. Germline V gene lookup returns CDR1 LGHNA and CDR2 YSLEER. This receptor was taken from an adult with an advanced solid tumor such as melanoma, head and neck, liver or kidney cancer. This chain connects TRBV4-3 to TRBJ2-2; D unclear. This material consisted of CD4+ or CD8+ T cells sorted from blood, taken in a trial of the OX40 agonist ivuxolimab. This CDR3 reads CASSQDYVPAPDGELFF. DNA for the CDR3: TGCGCCAGCAGCCAAGATTACGTCCCCGCCCCGGACGGGGAGCTGTTTTTT.